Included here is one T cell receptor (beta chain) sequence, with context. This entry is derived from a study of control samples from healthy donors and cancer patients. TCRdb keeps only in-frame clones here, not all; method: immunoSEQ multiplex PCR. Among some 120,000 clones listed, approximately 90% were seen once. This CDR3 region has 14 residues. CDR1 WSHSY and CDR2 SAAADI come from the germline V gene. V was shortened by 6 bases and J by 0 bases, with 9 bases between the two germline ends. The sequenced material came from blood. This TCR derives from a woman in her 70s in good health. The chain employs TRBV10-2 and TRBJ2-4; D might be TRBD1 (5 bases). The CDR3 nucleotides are TGCGCCAGCAGGACAGTAAGAGCCAAAAACATTCAGTACTTC. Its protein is CASRTVRAKNIQYF.